This T cell receptor beta chain emerged from a study of cytomegalovirus exposure and HLA in healthy donors. The study ran its PCR with 60 Vbeta and 13 Jbeta primers. Method: immunoSEQ multiplex PCR; TCRdb's copy keeps in-frame clones and lacks some. The profile covers around 140,000 clones, with over 75% appearing a single time and about 2.4% taken by the ten largest. The CDR3 covers 11 residues. Germline V gene data show CDR1 as SGDLS and CDR2 as YYNGEE. Trimming took 4 bases from V and 4 from J, leaving 3 bases between them. Study-wide points: Later analysis suggested links between common viral pathogens and several top significant clusters. Per a prior analysis, the majority of TCR beta V segments were productive roughly 87% or roughly 30% of the time.

In regard to this clone: Its cognate antigen is unknown.

Nominally healthy donors were sampled, though unrecorded immune exposures were likely. The source is a man aged 50 to 60 in good health and CMV-seronegative. This chain links TRBV9 with TRBJ2-1; D is undetermined. Source material: PBMCs. CDR3 region: CASSLYNEQFF. The CDR3 region has the DNA TGTGCCAGCAGCCTTTACAATGAGCAGTTCTTC.